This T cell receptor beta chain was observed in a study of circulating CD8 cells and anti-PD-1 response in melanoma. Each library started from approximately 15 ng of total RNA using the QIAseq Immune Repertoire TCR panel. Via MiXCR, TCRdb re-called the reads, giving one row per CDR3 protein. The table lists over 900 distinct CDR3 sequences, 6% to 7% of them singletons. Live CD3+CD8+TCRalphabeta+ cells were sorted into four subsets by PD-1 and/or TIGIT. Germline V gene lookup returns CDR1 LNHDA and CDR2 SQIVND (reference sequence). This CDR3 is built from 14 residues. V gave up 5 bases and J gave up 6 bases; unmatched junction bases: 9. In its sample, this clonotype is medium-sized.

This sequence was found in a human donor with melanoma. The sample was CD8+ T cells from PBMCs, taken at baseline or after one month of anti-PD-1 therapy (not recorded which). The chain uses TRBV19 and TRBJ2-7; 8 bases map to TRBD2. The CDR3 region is CASSLKGLVGEQYF. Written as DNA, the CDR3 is TGTGCCAGTAGTCTAAAGGGACTAGTAGGCGAGCAGTACTTC.